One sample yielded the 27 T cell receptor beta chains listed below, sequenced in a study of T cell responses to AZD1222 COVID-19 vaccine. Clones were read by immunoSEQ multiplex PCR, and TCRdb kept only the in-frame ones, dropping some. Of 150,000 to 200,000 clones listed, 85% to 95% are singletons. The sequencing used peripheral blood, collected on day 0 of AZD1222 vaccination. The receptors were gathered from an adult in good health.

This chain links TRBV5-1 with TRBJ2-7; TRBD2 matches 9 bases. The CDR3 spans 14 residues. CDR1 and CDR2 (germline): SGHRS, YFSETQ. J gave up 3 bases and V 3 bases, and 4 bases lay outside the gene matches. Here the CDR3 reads CASSYIAGDYEQYF. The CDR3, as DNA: TGCGCCAGCAGCTACATAGCGGGAGACTACGAGCAGTACTTC.

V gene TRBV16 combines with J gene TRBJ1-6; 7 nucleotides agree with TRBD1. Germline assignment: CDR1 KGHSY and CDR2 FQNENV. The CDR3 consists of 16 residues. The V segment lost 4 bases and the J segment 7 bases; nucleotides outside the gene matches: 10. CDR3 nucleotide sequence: TGTGCCAGCAGCCCCGACCCGACAGGGAGAAATTCACCCCTCCACTTT. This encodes CASSPDPTGRNSPLHF.

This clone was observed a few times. The CDR3 DNA reads TGCGCCAGCAGCCATGTGGGGTCCTACGAGCAGTACTTC. This codes for CASSHVGSYEQYF. This chain connects TRBV4-1 to TRBJ2-7, with D unresolved. This CDR3 has 13 residues. Germline V CDR1 and CDR2: MGHRA, YSYEKL. The V end lost 3 bases, the J end lost 1 base, and 7 bases lay between the germline ends.

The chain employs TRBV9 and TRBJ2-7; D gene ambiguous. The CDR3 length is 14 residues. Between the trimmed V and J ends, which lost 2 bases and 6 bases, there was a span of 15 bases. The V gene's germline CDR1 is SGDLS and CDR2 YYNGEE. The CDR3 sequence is CASSVGPASIEQYF. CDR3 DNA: TGTGCCAGCAGCGTGGGCCCGGCCTCAATCGAGCAGTACTTC.

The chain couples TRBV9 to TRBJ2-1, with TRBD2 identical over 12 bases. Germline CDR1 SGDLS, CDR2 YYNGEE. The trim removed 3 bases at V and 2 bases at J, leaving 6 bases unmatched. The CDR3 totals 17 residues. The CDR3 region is CASSGTSGISPYNEQFF. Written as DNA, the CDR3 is TGTGCCAGCAGCGGGACTAGCGGGATATCCCCCTACAATGAGCAGTTCTTC.

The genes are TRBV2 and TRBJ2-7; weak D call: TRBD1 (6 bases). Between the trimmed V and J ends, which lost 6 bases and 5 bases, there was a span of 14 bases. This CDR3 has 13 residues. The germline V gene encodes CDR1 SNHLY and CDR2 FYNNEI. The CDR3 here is CASRTRGSDEQYF. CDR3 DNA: TGTGCCAGCAGGACCAGGGGTTCTGACGAGCAGTACTTC.

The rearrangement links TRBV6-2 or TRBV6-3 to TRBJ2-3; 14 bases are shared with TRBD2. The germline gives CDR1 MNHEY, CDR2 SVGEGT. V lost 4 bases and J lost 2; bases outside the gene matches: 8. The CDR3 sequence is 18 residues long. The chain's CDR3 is CASSSGPGLAGVTDTQYF. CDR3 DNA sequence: TGTGCCAGCAGTTCGGGACCGGGACTAGCGGGAGTCACAGATACGCAGTATTTT.

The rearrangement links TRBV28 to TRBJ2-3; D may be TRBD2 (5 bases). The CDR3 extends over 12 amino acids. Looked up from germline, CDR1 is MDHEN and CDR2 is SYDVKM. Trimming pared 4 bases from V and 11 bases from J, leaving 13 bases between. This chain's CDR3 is CASSWELGVQYF. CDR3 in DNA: TGTGCCAGCAGTTGGGAACTAGGTGTGCAGTATTTT.

CDR3 residues: CASRLTGTRYEAFF. CDR3 bases: TGTGCCAGCAGATTGACAGGTACCCGATATGAAGCTTTCTTT. The chain employs TRBV28 and TRBJ1-1, with D possibly TRBD1 on 6 matching bases. Looked up from germline, CDR1 is MDHEN and CDR2 is SYDVKM. CDR3 length equals 14 residues. V lost 6 bases and J 7 bases, leaving 18 bases between the germline ends. The full variable domain, with the rest looked up from reference TRBV28 and TRBJ1-1, is DVKVTQSSRYLVKRTGEKVFLECVQDMDHENMFWYRQDPGLGLRLIYFSYDVKMKEKGDIPEGYSVSREKKERFSLILESASTNQTSMYLCASRLTGTRYEAFFGQGTRLTVV.

CDR3 in DNA: TGTGCCAGCAGCCAAGACAGTTATCAGCCCCAGCATTTT. Protein product: CASSQDSYQPQHF. The rearrangement joins TRBV3-1 (or the pseudogene TRBV3-2) to TRBJ1-5, with D unresolved. The germline V gene has CDR1 LGHDT and CDR2 YNNKEL (reference sequence). The CDR3 has 13 residues. With 0 bases removed from V and 5 bases from J, the gap between germline ends came to 5 bases.

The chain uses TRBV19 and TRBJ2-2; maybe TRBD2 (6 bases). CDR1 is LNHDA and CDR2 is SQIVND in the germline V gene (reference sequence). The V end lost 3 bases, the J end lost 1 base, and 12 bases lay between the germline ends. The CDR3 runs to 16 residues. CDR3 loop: CASSIGLALNTGELFF. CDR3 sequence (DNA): TGTGCCAGTAGTATCGGGCTAGCGTTGAACACCGGGGAGCTGTTTTTT.

The CDR3 region has the DNA TGTGCCAGCAGTGATTCGTCTGGAGTGGGGCAGTTCTTC. It specifies CASSDSSGVGQFF. The chain couples TRBV6-4 to TRBJ2-1, with D unresolved. The ends were cut back, 3 bases at V and 12 bases at J, with 15 bases in the middle. Germline V gene data show CDR1 as MRHNA and CDR2 as SNTAGT. The CDR3 runs to 13 residues.

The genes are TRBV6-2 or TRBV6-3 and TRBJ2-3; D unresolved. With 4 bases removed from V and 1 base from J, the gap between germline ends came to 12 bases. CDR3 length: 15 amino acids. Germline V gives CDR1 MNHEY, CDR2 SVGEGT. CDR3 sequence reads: CASSWRNQGTDTQYF. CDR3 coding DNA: TGTGCCAGCAGTTGGCGAAACCAGGGCACAGATACGCAGTATTTT.

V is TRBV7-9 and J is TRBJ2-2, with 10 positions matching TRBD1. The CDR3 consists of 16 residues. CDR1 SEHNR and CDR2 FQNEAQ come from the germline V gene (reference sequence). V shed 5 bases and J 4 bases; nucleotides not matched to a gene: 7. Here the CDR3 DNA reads TGTGCCAGCAGCGCGAAGGGACAGGGGTCCACCGGGGAGCTGTTTTTT. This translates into CASSAKGQGSTGELFF.

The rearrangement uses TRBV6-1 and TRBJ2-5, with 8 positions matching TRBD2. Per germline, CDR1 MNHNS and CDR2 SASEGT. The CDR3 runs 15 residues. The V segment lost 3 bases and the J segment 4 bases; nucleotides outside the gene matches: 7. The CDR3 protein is CASSDPGLGAETQYF. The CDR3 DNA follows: TGTGCCAGCAGTGATCCGGGACTAGGGGCAGAGACCCAGTACTTC.

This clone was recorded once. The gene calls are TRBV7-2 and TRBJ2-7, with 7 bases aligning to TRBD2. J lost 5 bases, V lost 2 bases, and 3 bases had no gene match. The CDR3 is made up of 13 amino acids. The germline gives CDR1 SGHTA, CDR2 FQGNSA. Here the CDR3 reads CASSLQGGDEQYF. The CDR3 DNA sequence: TGTGCCAGCAGCTTACAGGGAGGGGACGAGCAGTACTTC.

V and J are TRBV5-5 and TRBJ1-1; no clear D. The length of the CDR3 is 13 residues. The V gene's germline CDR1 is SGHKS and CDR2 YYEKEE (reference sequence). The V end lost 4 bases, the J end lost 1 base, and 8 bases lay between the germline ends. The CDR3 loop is CASSRHTNTEAFF. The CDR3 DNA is TGTGCCAGCAGCCGACATACGAACACTGAAGCTTTCTTT. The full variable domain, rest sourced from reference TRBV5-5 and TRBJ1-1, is DAGVTQSPTHLIKTRGQQVTLRCSPISGHKSVSWYQQVLGQGPQFIFQYYEKEERGRGNFPDRFSARQFPNYSSELNVNALLLGDSALYLCASSRHTNTEAFFGQGTRLTVV.

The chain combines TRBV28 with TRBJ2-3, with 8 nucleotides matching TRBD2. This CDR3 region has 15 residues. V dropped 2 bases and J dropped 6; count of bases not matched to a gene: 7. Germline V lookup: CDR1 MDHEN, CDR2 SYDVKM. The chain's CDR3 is CASSLGAGVYDTQYF. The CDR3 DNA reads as TGTGCCAGCAGTTTAGGAGCGGGAGTATATGATACGCAGTATTTT.

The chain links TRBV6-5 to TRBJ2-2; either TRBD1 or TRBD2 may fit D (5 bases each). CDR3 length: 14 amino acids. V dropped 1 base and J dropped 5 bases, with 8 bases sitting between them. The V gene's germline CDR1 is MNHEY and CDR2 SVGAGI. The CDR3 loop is CASSYLGETGELFF. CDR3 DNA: TGTGCCAGCAGTTACTTGGGGGAGACCGGGGAGCTGTTTTTT.

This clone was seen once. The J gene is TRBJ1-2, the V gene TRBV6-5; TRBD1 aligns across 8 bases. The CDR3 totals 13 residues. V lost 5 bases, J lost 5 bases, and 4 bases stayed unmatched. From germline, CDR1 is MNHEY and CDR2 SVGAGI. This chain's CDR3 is CASSRQGMYGYTF. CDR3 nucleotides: TGTGCCAGCAGTCGACAGGGGATGTATGGCTACACCTTC.

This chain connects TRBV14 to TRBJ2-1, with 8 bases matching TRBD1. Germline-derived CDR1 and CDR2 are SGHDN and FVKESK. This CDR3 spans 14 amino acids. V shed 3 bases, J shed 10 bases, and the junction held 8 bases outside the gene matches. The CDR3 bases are TGTGCCAGCAGCCAGGCCCGACAGGGGCAGGAGCAGTTCTTC. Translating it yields CASSQARQGQEQFF.

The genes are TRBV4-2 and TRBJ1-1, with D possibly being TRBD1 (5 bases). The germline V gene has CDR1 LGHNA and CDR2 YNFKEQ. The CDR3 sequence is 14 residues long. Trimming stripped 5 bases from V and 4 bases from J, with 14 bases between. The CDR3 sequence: CASSELRGGTEAFF. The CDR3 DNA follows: TGTGCCAGCAGCGAGTTGAGGGGCGGCACTGAAGCTTTCTTT.

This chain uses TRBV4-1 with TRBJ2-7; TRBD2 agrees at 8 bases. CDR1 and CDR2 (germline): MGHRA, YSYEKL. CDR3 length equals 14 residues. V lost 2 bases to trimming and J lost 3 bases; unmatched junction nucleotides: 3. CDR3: CASSQSGSSYEQYF. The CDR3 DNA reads TGCGCCAGCAGCCAAAGCGGGAGTAGCTACGAGCAGTACTTC.

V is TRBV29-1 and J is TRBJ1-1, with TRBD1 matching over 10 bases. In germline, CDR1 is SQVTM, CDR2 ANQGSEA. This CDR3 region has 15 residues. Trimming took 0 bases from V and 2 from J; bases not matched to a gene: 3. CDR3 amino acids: CSVEDRQGANTEAFF. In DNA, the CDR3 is TGCAGCGTTGAAGATCGACAGGGGGCCAACACTGAAGCTTTCTTT.

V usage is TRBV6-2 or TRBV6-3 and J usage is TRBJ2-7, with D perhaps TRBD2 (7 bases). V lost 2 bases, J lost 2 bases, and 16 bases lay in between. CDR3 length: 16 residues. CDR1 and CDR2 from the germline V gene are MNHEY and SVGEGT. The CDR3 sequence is CASSYALGGLTYEQYF. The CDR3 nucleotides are TGTGCCAGCAGTTACGCCCTCGGGGGGCTTACCTACGAGCAGTACTTC.

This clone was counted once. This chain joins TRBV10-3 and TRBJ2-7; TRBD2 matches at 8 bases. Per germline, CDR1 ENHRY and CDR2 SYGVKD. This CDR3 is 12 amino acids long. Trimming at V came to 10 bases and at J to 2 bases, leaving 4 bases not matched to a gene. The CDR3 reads CATGLVTYEQYF. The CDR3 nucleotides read TGTGCCACGGGACTAGTAACCTACGAGCAGTACTTC.

The CDR3 nucleotides read TGTGCCAGCAGCTTAGATTGGGTCGGAAACTATGGCTACACCTTC. It is translated as CASSLDWVGNYGYTF. The chain joins TRBV7-8 to TRBJ1-2, with D uncertain. The CDR3 is made up of 15 amino acids. Trimming removed 1 base at V and 2 bases at J, with 11 bases between. Looked up from germline, CDR1 is SGHVS and CDR2 is FQNEAQ.